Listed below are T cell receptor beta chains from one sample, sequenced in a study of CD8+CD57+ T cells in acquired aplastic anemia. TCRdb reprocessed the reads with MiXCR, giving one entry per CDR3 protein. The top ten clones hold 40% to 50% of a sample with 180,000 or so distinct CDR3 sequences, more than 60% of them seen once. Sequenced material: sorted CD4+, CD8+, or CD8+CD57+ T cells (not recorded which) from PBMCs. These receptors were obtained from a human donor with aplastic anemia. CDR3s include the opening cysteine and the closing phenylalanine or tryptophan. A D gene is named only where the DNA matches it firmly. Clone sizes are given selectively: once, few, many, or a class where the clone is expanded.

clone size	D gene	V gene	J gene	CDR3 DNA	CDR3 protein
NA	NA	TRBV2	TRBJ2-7	TGTGCCAGCAGCTTACCTGACAGCCCCGAGCAGTACTTC	CASSLPDSPEQYF
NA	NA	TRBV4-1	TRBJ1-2	TGCGCCAGCAGCCCGACTAGCGGGGGGGCCAACTATGGCTACACCTTC	CASSPTSGGANYGYTF
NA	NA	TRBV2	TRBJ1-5	TGTGCCAGCAGTGGGTCCGGGGGCGGCAATCAGCCCCAGCATTTT	CASSGSGGGNQPQHF
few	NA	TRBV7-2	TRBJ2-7	TGTGCCAGCAGCCCGCGCTTCGGAAGCTACGAGCAGTACTTC	CASSPRFGSYEQYF
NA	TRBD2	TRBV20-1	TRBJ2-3	TGCAGTGCTATGGGGACTAGCGGGAGGGCCAGGGATACGCAGTATTTT	CSAMGTSGRARDTQYF
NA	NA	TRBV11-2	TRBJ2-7	TGTGCCAGCAGCCCATCGGGCAGGGGAACCTACGAGCAGTACTTC	CASSPSGRGTYEQYF
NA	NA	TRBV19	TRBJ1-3	TGTGCCAGCAAACTCTCGGGCCAAGGGAGCGACTCTGGAAACACCATATATTTT	CASKLSGQGSDSGNTIYF
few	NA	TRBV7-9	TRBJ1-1	TGTGCCAGCAGCTTAGGGACTCAGAACACTGAAGCTTTCTTT	CASSLGTQNTEAFF
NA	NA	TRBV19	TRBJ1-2	TGTGCCAGTAGTATAGATCTATTGGGTGCCGGCTATGGCTACACCTTC	CASSIDLLGAGYGYTF
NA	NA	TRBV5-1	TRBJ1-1	TGCGCCAGCAGCTTGGCGCAGGGGCCCCTAATGAACACTGAAGCTTTCTTT	CASSLAQGPLMNTEAFF
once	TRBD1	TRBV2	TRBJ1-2	TGTGCCAGCATCGCCAGACAGGGGCAAGGCTACACCTTC	CASIARQGQGYTF
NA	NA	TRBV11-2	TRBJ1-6	TGTGCCAGCAGCACCTCAGACGGACGTAATTCACCCCTCCACTTT	CASSTSDGRNSPLHF
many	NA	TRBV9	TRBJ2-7	TGTGCCAGCAGCGTAGGAGTTGGGGGCTACGAGCAGTGCTTC	CASSVGVGGYEQCF
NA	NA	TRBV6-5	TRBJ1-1	TGTGCCAGCAGTTACTCCCGACGGAACACTGAAGCTTTCTTT	CASSYSRRNTEAFF